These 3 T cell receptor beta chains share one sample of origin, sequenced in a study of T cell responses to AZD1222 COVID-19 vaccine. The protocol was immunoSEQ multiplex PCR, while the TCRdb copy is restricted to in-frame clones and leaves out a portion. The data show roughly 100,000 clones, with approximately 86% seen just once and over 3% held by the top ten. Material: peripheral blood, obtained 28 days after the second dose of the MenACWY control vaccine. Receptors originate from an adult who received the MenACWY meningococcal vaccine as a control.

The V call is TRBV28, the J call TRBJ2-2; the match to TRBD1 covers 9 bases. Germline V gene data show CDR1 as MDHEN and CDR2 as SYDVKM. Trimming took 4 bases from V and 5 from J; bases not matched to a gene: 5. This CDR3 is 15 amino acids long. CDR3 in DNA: TGTGCCAGCAGTTCCCCCGGGACAGGGACCGGGGAGCTGTTTTTT. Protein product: CASSSPGTGTGELFF.

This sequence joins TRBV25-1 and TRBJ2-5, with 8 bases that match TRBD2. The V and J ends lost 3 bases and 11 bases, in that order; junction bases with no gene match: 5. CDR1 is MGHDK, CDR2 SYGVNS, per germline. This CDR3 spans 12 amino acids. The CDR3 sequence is CASSDIQRGQYF. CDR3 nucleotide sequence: TGTGCCAGCAGTGATATCCAGCGGGGGCAGTACTTC.

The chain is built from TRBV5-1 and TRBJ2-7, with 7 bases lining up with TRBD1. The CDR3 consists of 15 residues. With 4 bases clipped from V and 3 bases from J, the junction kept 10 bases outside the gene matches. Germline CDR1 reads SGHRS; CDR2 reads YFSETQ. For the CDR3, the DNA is TGCGCCAGCAGCCTCTCAGGGGACAGTTTCTACGAGCAGTACTTC. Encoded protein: CASSLSGDSFYEQYF.